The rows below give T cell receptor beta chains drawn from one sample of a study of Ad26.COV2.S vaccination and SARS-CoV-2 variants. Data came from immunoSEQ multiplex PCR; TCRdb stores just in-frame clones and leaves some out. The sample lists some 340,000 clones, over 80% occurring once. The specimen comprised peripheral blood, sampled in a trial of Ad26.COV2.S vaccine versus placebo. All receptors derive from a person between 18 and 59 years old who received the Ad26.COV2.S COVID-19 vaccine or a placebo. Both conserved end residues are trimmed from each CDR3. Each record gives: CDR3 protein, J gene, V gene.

CDR3 protein: ASSNRDSGANVLT; J gene: TRBJ2-6; V gene: TRBV6-2/TRBV6-3
CDR3 protein: ASSPGTENSPLH; J gene: TRBJ1-6; V gene: TRBV6-2/TRBV6-3
CDR3 protein: ASHETTGELF; J gene: TRBJ2-2; V gene: TRBV6-5
CDR3 protein: ASSWGAYEQY; J gene: TRBJ2-7; V gene: TRBV28
CDR3 protein: ASSPLGSTGELF; J gene: TRBJ2-2; V gene: TRBV18
CDR3 protein: ASSELSGGAGELF; J gene: TRBJ2-2; V gene: TRBV2
CDR3 protein: ASGLDREDSPLH; J gene: TRBJ1-6; V gene: TRBV28
CDR3 protein: ASSLGGGRVAYEQY; J gene: TRBJ2-7; V gene: TRBV27
CDR3 protein: ASSVDSGFSTDTQY; J gene: TRBJ2-3; V gene: TRBV9
CDR3 protein: ASSKDRGFYNSPLH; J gene: TRBJ1-6; V gene: TRBV19
CDR3 protein: ASSFRGEETQY; J gene: TRBJ2-5; V gene: TRBV12-3/TRBV12-4
CDR3 protein: ASSERRSGGADTQY; J gene: TRBJ2-3; V gene: TRBV10-1
CDR3 protein: ASSLTGLSYYNYGYT; J gene: TRBJ1-2; V gene: TRBV28
CDR3 protein: ASSLGGNEQF; J gene: TRBJ2-1; V gene: TRBV2
CDR3 protein: ASSSRPLQWETQY; J gene: TRBJ2-5; V gene: TRBV3-1/TRBV3-2
CDR3 protein: ASSSIVYHEQF; J gene: TRBJ2-1; V gene: TRBV7-9
CDR3 protein: ASSYGQVSYEQY; J gene: TRBJ2-7; V gene: TRBV6-5
CDR3 protein: ASSLLRNTEAF; J gene: TRBJ1-1; V gene: TRBV5-1
CDR3 protein: ASSDDLGQETYEQY; J gene: TRBJ2-7; V gene: TRBV6-4
CDR3 protein: ASSMGQGASYGYT; J gene: TRBJ1-2; V gene: TRBV19
CDR3 protein: ASSSAGGTNEKLF; J gene: TRBJ1-4; V gene: TRBV7-8
CDR3 protein: ATSSFDRYEQY; J gene: TRBJ2-7; V gene: TRBV15
CDR3 protein: ARPWGGFSYEQY; J gene: TRBJ2-7; V gene: TRBV27
CDR3 protein: ASTLSGGAGETQY; J gene: TRBJ2-5; V gene: TRBV7-2